This T cell receptor (beta chain) was recorded in a study of cytomegalovirus exposure and HLA in healthy donors. Vbeta (60) and Jbeta (13) primers were used in the PCR. Libraries were prepared by immunoSEQ multiplex PCR; TCRdb keeps only in-frame clonotypes and omits some of them. Of approximately 120,000 clones in the sample, roughly four fifths are singletons; the top ten hold approximately 13%. The sequenced sample consisted of PBMCs. The sequence was obtained from an older woman in good health and CMV-seropositive.

The CDR3 DNA follows: TGTGCCAGCAGCCCCTCGTCCGGGGAGACCCAGTACTTC. This codes for CASSPSSGETQYF. The chain recombines TRBV7-2 with TRBJ2-5; D is undetermined. The CDR3 has 13 amino acids. Germline CDR1 and CDR2: SGHTA and FQGNSA. The germline V and J ends were trimmed by 5 bases and 5 bases, with 12 bases remaining between them.